These T cell receptor beta chains were read from a single sample in a study of T cell responses to AZD1222 COVID-19 vaccine. Profiled with immunoSEQ multiplex PCR; TCRdb holds only in-frame clones, not every one. The table records 130,000 or so clones, more than 80% of them present only once. The input for sequencing was peripheral blood, taken on day 0 of AZD1222 vaccination. The receptor source for this set is an adult in good health. Both conserved end residues are part of each CDR3. D genes are given only for firm matches. Only some rows state a clone size, as once, few, many or a class for expanded clones.

V	J	D	size	CDR3	DNA
TRBV9	TRBJ2-6	.	.	CASSAQHGTSGANVLTF	TGTGCCAGCAGCGCCCAGCATGGTACCTCTGGGGCCAACGTCCTGACTTTC
TRBV12-3/TRBV12-4	TRBJ2-7	.	once	CASSLSPNSEQYF	TGTGCCAGCAGTTTAAGTCCGAACTCCGAGCAGTACTTC
TRBV6-1	TRBJ2-7	.	.	CASSDVGGTTYEQYF	TGTGCCAGCAGTGACGTTGGGGGTACCACCTACGAGCAGTACTTC
TRBV15	TRBJ1-1	.	.	CATSNMDWGGENTEAFF	TGTGCCACCAGCAATATGGACTGGGGAGGGGAGAACACTGAAGCTTTCTTT
TRBV5-1	TRBJ1-2	.	.	CASSLDHRDGYTF	TGCGCCAGCAGCTTGGACCACAGAGACGGCTACACCTTC
TRBV7-8	TRBJ2-1	TRBD2	.	CASTKRASGGPDEQFF	TGTGCCAGCACCAAGCGGGCTAGCGGGGGGCCGGATGAGCAGTTCTTC
TRBV7-2	TRBJ2-5	.	.	CASSLVGGRSGETQYF	TGTGCCAGCAGCTTAGTAGGGGGGAGGAGCGGCGAGACCCAGTACTTC
TRBV7-9	TRBJ1-2	.	medium-sized	CASSRLANYGYTF	TGTGCCAGCAGCCGACTAGCTAACTATGGCTACACCTTC
TRBV18	TRBJ2-2	.	.	CASSPPGQGWTSDPNTGELFF	TGTGCCAGCTCACCGCCGGGACAGGGGTGGACTAGCGACCCGAACACCGGGGAGCTGTTTTTT
TRBV6-5	TRBJ1-4	.	.	CASSSAGLNGEKLFF	TGTGCCAGCAGTTCCGCAGGGTTAAATGGGGAAAAACTGTTTTTT
TRBV28	TRBJ2-7	.	.	CASSLGLYEQYF	TGTGCCAGCAGTTTAGGGCTCTACGAGCAGTACTTC
TRBV21-1	TRBJ2-7	.	.	CASSSPGTSDEEQYF	TGTGCCAGCAGCTCACCCGGGACTAGCGACGAAGAGCAGTACTTC
TRBV28	TRBJ2-1	TRBD2	.	CASSPGGDGYNEQFF	TGTGCCAGCAGCCCCGGGGGGGACGGCTACAATGAGCAGTTCTTC
TRBV29-1	TRBJ2-3	.	.	CSAKVGTDTQYF	TGCAGCGCCAAGGTCGGCACAGATACGCAGTATTTT
TRBV19	TRBJ1-5	.	.	CASTLTGNQPQHF	TGTGCCAGTACCTTGACTGGGAATCAGCCCCAGCATTTT
TRBV5-5	TRBJ1-4	TRBD1	.	CASSFPGTAPDEKLFF	TGTGCCAGCAGCTTCCCCGGGACAGCACCTGATGAAAAACTGTTTTTT
TRBV6-6	TRBJ1-2	.	.	CASSYRPRGTNYGYTF	TGTGCCAGCAGTTACCGCCCCCGAGGGACTAACTATGGCTACACCTTC
TRBV9	TRBJ2-3	.	.	CASGGLSVDTQYF	TGTGCCAGCGGGGGGCTATCGGTAGATACGCAGTATTTT
TRBV7-9	TRBJ2-5	.	.	CASSRRGRETQYF	TGTGCCAGCAGCAGGAGGGGCAGAGAGACCCAGTACTTC
TRBV12-3/TRBV12-4	TRBJ1-2	.	.	CASTLPGSGGTF	TGTGCCAGCACCCTACCAGGTTCGGGAGGCACCTTC
TRBV9	TRBJ2-3	.	.	CASGTTSPGDTQYF	TGTGCCAGCGGAACCACTAGCCCCGGGGATACGCAGTATTTT
TRBV5-4	TRBJ1-3	.	.	CASSRPGAAGNTIYF	TGTGCCAGCAGCCGGCCGGGGGCGGCAGGAAACACCATATATTTT
TRBV7-2	TRBJ1-2	TRBD1	.	CASRTRGRPGYTF	TGTGCCAGCAGGACCAGGGGGCGCCCTGGCTACACCTTC
TRBV11-2	TRBJ1-4	TRBD1	once	CASSTGTVSNEKLFF	TGTGCCAGCAGCACGGGGACAGTTAGTAATGAAAAACTGTTTTTT
TRBV9	TRBJ2-2	TRBD1	.	CASSAFGQGAPGELFF	TGTGCCAGCAGCGCCTTCGGACAGGGGGCGCCCGGGGAGCTGTTTTTT
TRBV11-2	TRBJ2-7	.	.	CASSSATSQYF	TGTGCCAGCAGCTCGGCAACGAGTCAGTACTTC
TRBV13	TRBJ2-1	TRBD2	.	CASSSTSGRLNEQFF	TGTGCCAGCAGCTCGACTAGCGGGAGGTTAAATGAGCAGTTCTTC
TRBV18	TRBJ1-1	.	.	CASSLSAVAVRGLPNTEAFF	TGTGCCAGCTCACTGTCGGCTGTCGCTGTTCGGGGGCTACCGAACACTGAAGCTTTCTTT
TRBV5-6	TRBJ2-7	.	.	CASSLDQTGFYEQYF	TGTGCCAGCAGCTTGGATCAGACAGGTTTCTACGAGCAGTACTTC
TRBV2	TRBJ1-5	.	.	CASSELPSENQPQHF	TGTGCCAGCAGTGAATTGCCGTCAGAGAACCAGCCCCAGCATTTT
TRBV14	TRBJ2-3	.	.	CASSQGEGYTDTQYF	TGTGCCAGCAGCCAAGGGGAAGGGTACACAGATACGCAGTATTTT
TRBV4-3	TRBJ1-2	TRBD1	.	CASSQDGRQGASYTF	TGCGCCAGCAGCCAAGACGGGCGACAGGGGGCCTCCTACACCTTC
TRBV19	TRBJ2-1	TRBD2	.	CASSLTSGSANEQFF	TGTGCCAGTTCCCTCACTAGCGGGAGCGCAAATGAGCAGTTCTTC
TRBV19	TRBJ1-4	TRBD1	.	CASSGTGGGEKLFF	TGTGCCAGTAGTGGAACAGGGGGCGGTGAAAAACTGTTTTTT
TRBV29-1	TRBJ2-3	.	.	CSGETTSTDTQYF	TGCAGCGGGGAAACGACTAGCACAGATACGCAGTATTTT
TRBV5-1	TRBJ2-7	TRBD2	once	CASRIGTSGTPRTYEQYF	TGCGCCAGCAGAATCGGGACTAGCGGGACGCCACGAACCTACGAGCAGTACTTC
TRBV4-3	TRBJ1-3	TRBD1	once	CASSQVRQGGNTIYF	TGCGCCAGCAGCCAAGTACGACAGGGAGGCAACACCATATATTTT
TRBV12-3/TRBV12-4	TRBJ2-7	.	.	CASRGGGYEQYF	TGTGCCAGCCGAGGGGGGGGATACGAGCAGTACTTC
TRBV4-2	TRBJ2-5	TRBD1	.	CASSQKQGKVETQYF	TGTGCCAGCAGCCAGAAACAGGGGAAGGTGGAGACCCAGTACTTC
TRBV15	TRBJ2-5	.	.	CATSRELASRETQYF	TGTGCCACCAGCAGAGAACTGGCTAGTCGTGAGACCCAGTACTTC
TRBV18	TRBJ2-7	TRBD2	.	CASSPTSGRINEQYF	TGTGCCAGCTCACCTACTAGCGGGAGAATCAACGAGCAGTACTTC
TRBV18	TRBJ2-5	.	.	CASSPRTGGWETQYF	TGTGCCAGCTCACCCCGGACGGGGGGCTGGGAGACCCAGTACTTC
TRBV6-5	TRBJ1-1	.	.	CASSYSGLEAFF	TGTGCCAGCAGTTACTCGGGGCTCGAAGCTTTCTTT
TRBV19	TRBJ2-1	.	.	CASSFLAEQFF	TGTGCCAGTAGTTTCTTAGCGGAGCAGTTCTTC
TRBV11-3	TRBJ2-6	.	.	CASSRVGPGTNVLTF	TGTGCCAGCAGTCGAGTGGGTCCCGGGACCAACGTCCTGACTTTC
TRBV6-2/TRBV6-3	TRBJ2-7	.	.	CASSYPARGIRGEQYF	TGTGCCAGCAGTTACCCAGCAAGGGGTATCCGGGGCGAGCAGTACTTC
TRBV19	TRBJ1-5	TRBD1	.	CASIRGGQSVSNQPQHF	TGTGCCAGTATCCGAGGGGGACAGAGTGTTAGCAATCAGCCCCAGCATTTT
TRBV7-9	TRBJ1-3	.	.	CASSFFNGYTIYF	TGTGCCAGCAGCTTTTTTAATGGGTACACCATATATTTT
TRBV7-2	TRBJ1-2	TRBD1	.	CASSSSGQGADGYTF	TGTGCCAGCAGCTCCAGTGGGCAGGGGGCGGATGGCTACACCTTC
TRBV4-2	TRBJ2-7	.	.	CASSQGLYSRDEQYF	TGTGCCAGCAGCCAAGGGCTCTATAGTAGGGACGAGCAGTACTTC
TRBV2	TRBJ2-1	TRBD2	.	CASSVGGRAEFF	TGTGCCAGCAGTGTTGGGGGGAGGGCCGAATTCTTC
TRBV9	TRBJ1-4	TRBD1	.	CASSVADRGNEKLFF	TGTGCCAGCAGCGTAGCCGACAGGGGGAATGAAAAACTGTTTTTT
TRBV5-4	TRBJ2-2	TRBD2	.	CASSLLAGGRAGELFF	TGTGCCAGCAGCTTGCTAGCGGGGGGACGAGCCGGGGAGCTGTTTTTT
TRBV19	TRBJ1-5	TRBD1	.	CASGQGPYQPQHF	TGTGCCAGTGGACAGGGACCTTATCAGCCCCAGCATTTT
TRBV14	TRBJ2-5	.	.	CASSRGQLQETQYF	TGTGCCAGCAGCCGTGGACAGCTACAAGAGACCCAGTACTTC